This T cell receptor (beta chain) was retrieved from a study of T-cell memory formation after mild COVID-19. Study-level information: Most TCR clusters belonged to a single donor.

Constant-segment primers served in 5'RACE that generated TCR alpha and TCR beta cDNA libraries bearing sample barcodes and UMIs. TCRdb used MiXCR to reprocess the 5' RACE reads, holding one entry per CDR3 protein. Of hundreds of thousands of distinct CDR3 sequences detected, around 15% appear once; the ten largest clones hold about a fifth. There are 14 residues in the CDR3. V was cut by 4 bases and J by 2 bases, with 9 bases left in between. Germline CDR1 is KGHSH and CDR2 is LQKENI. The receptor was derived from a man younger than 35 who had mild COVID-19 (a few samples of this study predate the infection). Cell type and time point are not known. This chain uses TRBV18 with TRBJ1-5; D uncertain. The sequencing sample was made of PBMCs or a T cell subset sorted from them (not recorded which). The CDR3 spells CASSRTEGNQPQHF. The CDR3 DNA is TGTGCCAGCTCACGGACGGAGGGCAATCAGCCCCAGCATTTT.